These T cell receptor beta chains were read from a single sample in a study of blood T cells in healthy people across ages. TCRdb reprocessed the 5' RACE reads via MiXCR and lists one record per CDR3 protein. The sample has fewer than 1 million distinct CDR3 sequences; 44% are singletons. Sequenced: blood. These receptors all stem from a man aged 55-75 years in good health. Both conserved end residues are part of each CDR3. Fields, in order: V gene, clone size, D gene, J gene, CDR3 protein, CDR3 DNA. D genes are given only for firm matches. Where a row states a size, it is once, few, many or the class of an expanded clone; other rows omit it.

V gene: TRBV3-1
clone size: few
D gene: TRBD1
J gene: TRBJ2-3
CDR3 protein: CASRGQGPADTQYF
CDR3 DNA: TGTGCCAGCAGGGGACAGGGTCCCGCAGATACGCAGTATTTT

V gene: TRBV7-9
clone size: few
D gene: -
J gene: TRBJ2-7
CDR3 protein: CASRPQTGHYEQYF
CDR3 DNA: TGTGCCAGCAGACCCCAGACAGGCCACTACGAGCAGTACTTC

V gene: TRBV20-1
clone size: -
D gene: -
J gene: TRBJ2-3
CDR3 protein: CSASAQKAAPDTQYF
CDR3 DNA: TGCAGTGCTAGCGCCCAAAAAGCGGCCCCAGATACGCAGTATTTT

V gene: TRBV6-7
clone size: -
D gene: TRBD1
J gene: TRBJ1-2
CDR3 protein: CARETGGPNYGYTF
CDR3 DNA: TGTGCCAGAGAGACAGGGGGTCCCAACTATGGCTACACCTTC

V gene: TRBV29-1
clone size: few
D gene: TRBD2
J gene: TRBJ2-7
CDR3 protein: CSVEGLADSYEQYF
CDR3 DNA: TGCAGCGTTGAAGGACTAGCGGACTCCTACGAGCAGTACTTC

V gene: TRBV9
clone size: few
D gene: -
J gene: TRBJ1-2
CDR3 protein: CASSPGRTANYGYTF
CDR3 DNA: TGTGCCAGCAGCCCCGGACGGACAGCAAACTATGGCTACACCTTC

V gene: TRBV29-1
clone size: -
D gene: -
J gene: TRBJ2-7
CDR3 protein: CSVEEPVLHSYEQYF
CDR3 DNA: TGCAGCGTTGAAGAACCTGTCCTCCACTCCTACGAGCAGTACTTC

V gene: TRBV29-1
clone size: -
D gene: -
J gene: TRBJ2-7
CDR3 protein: CSVSTDSYEQYF
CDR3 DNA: TGCAGCGTTTCGACAGACAGCTACGAGCAGTACTTC

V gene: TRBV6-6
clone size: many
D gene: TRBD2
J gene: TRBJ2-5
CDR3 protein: CASSIGTSGLVLQTQYF
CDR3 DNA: TGTGCCAGCAGCATAGGGACTAGCGGGTTGGTTTTACAGACCCAGTACTTC

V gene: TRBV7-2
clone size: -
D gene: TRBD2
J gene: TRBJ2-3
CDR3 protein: CASSKGLAGRTDTQYF
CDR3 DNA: TGTGCCAGCAGCAAGGGACTAGCGGGGCGCACAGATACGCAGTATTTT

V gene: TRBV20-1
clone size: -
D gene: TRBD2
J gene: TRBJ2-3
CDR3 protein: CSAKLAGAGSTDTQYF
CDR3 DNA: TGCAGTGCTAAACTAGCGGGGGCTGGCTCCACAGATACGCAGTATTTT

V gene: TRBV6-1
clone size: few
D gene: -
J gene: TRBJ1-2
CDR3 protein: CASSEVAAYGYTF
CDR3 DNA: TGTGCCAGCAGTGAAGTGGCAGCCTATGGCTACACCTTC

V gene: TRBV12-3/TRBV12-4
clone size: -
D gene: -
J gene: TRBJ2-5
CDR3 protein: CASKGAYQETQYF
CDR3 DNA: TGTGCCTCCAAAGGAGCGTACCAAGAGACCCAGTACTTC

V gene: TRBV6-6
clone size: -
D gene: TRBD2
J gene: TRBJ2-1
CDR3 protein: CASSDPGGGHYNEQFF
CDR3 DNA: TGTGCCAGCAGTGACCCGGGCGGGGGGCACTACAATGAGCAGTTCTTC

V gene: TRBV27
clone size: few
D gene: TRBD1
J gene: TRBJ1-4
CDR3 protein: CASSSTGVREKLFF
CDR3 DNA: TGTGCCAGCAGTTCGACAGGGGTTCGTGAAAAACTGTTTTTT

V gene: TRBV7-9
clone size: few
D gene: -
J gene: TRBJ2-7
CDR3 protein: CASTPDSYEQYF
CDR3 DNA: TGTGCCAGCACCCCCGACAGCTACGAGCAGTACTTC

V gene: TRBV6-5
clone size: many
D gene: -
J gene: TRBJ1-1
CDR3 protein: CASSYLGTEAFF
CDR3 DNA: TGTGCCAGCAGTTACCTGGGAACTGAAGCTTTCTTT

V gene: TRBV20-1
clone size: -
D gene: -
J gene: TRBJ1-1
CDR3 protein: CSVRDSGSEAFF
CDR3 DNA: TGCAGTGTTAGAGACTCGGGCAGTGAAGCTTTCTTT

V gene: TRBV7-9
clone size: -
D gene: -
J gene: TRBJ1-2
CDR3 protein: CASSETVMGGYTF
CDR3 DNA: TGTGCCAGCAGCGAAACGGTGATGGGAGGCTACACCTTC

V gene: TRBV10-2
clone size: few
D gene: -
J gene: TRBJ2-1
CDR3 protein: CASSETSRNEQFF
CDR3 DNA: TGCGCCAGCAGTGAGACTAGCCGTAATGAGCAGTTCTTC

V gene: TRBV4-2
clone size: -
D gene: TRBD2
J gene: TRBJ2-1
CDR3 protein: CASSQLSGGPGEQFF
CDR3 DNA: TGTGCCAGCAGCCAATTATCGGGGGGGCCGGGTGAGCAGTTCTTC

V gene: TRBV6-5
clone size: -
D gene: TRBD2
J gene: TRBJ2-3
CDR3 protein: CASSDAGGTDTQYF
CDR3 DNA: TGTGCCAGCAGTGACGCCGGGGGGACAGATACGCAGTATTTT

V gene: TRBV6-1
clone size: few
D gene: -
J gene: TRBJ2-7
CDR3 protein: CASSESPTGRDYEQYF
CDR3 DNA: TGTGCCAGCAGTGAAAGCCCGACAGGCCGTGACTACGAGCAGTACTTC

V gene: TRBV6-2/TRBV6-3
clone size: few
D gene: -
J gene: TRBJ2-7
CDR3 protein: CASSYPQSNEQYF
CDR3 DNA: TGTGCCAGTAGTTACCCCCAGAGCAACGAGCAGTACTTC

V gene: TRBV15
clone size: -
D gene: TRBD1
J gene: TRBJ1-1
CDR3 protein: CATSRTGATEAFF
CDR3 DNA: TGTGCCACCAGCAGAACAGGGGCCACTGAAGCTTTCTTT

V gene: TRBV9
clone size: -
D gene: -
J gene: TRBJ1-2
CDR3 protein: CASSPTGTPNYGYTF
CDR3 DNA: TGTGCCAGCAGCCCCACAGGGACTCCAAACTATGGCTACACCTTC

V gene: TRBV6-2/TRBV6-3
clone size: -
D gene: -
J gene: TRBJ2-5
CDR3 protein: CASRAGLVSAGGETQYF
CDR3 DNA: TGTGCCAGCAGAGCGGGACTAGTCAGTGCAGGGGGAGAGACCCAGTACTTC